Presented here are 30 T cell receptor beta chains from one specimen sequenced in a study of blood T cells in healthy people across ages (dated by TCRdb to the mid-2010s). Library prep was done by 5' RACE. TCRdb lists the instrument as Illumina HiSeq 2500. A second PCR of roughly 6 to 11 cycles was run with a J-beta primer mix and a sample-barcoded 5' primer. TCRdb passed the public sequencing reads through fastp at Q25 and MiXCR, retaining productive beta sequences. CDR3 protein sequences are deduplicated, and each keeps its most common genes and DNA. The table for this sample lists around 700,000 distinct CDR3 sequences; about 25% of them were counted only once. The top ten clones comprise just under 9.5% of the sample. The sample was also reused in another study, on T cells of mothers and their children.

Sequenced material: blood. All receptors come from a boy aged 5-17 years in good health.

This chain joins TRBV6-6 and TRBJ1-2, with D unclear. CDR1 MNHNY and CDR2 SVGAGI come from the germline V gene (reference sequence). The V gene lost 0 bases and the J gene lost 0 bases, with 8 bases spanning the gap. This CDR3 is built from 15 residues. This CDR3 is CASSYSSSSNYGYTF. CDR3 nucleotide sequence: TGTGCCAGCAGTTACTCGTCTAGTTCTAACTATGGCTACACCTTC.

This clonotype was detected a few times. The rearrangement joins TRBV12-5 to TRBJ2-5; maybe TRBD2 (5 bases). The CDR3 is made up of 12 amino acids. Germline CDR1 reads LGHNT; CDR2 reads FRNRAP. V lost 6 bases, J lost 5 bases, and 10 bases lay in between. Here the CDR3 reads CASGLKRETQYF. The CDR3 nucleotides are TGTGCTAGTGGCCTCAAGCGGGAGACCCAGTACTTC.

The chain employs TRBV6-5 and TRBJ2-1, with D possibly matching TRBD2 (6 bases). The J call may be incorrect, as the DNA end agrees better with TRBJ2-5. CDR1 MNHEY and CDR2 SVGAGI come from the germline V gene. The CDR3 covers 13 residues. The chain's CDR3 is CASWDGGQETQYF. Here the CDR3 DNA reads TGTGCCAGCTGGGACGGGGGTCAAGAGACCCAGTACTTC.

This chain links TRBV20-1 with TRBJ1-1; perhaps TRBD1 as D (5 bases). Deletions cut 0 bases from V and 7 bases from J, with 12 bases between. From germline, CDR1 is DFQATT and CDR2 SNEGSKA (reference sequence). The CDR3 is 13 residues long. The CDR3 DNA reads TGCAGTGCTAGAGATCATATGGGGGATGAAGCTTTCTTT. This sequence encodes CSARDHMGDEAFF.

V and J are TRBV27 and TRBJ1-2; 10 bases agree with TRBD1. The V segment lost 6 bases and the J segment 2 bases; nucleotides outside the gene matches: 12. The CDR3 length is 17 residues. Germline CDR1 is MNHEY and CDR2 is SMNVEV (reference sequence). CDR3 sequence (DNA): TGTGCCAGCAGCAAGCAACCACCGGGACAGGGGAACTATGGCTACACCTTC. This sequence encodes CASSKQPPGQGNYGYTF.

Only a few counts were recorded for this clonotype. CDR3 DNA: TGTGCCACCAGTGATACGATGGGGAGTAGAGAGACCCAGTACTTC. Its translation is CATSDTMGSRETQYF. The chain is built from TRBV24-1 and TRBJ2-5; maybe TRBD2 (5 bases). The ends were cut back, 3 bases at V and 4 bases at J, with 14 bases in the middle. There are 15 residues in the CDR3. CDR1 and CDR2 from the germline V gene are KGHDR and SFDVKD.

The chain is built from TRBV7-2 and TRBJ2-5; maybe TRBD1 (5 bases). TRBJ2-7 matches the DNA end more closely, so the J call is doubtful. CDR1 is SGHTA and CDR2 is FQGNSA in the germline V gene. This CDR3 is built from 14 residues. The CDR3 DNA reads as TGTGCCAGCAGCTTAGGCCCCAGGGACTACGAGCAGTACTTC. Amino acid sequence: CASSLGPRDYEQYF.

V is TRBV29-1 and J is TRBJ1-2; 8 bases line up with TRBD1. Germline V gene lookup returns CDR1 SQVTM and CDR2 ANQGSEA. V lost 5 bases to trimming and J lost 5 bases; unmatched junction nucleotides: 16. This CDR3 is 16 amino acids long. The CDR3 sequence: CSVLGEQGDRLYGYTF. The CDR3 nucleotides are TGCAGCGTTCTGGGGGAACAGGGGGACAGGTTATATGGCTACACCTTC.

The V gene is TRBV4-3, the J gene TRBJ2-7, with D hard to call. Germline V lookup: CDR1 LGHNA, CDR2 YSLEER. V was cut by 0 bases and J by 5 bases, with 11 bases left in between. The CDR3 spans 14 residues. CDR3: CASSQETPSHEQYF. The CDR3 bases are TGCGCCAGCAGCCAAGAGACACCTTCCCACGAGCAGTACTTC.

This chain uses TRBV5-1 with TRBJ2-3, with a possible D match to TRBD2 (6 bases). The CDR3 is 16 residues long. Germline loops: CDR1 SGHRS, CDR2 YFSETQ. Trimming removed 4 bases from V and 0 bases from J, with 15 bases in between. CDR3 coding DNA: TGCGCCAGCAGCCTCCGGACGGGAGCTAGCACAGATACGCAGTATTTT. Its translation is CASSLRTGASTDTQYF.

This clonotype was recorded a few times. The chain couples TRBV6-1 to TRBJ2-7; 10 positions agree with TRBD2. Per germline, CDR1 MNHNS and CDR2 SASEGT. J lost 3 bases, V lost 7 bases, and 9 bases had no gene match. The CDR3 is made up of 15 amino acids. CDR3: CASNFGLAVDYEQYF. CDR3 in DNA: TGTGCCAGCAATTTCGGACTAGCGGTCGACTACGAGCAGTACTTC.

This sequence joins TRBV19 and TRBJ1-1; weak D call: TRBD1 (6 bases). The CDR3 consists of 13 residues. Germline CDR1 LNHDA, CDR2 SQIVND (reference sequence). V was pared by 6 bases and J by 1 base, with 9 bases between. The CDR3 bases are TGTGCCAGTAGGACAGGACCGAACACTGAAGCTTTCTTT. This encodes CASRTGPNTEAFF.

CDR3 amino acids: CATSRDPGNTGELFF. The CDR3, as DNA: TGTGCCACCAGCAGAGACCCAGGGAACACCGGGGAGCTGTTTTTT. The gene calls are TRBV15 and TRBJ2-2; D gene ambiguous. V shed 0 bases and J shed 1 base, with 6 bases lying between them. Per germline, CDR1 LNHNV and CDR2 YYDKDF (reference sequence). The CDR3 contains 15 residues.

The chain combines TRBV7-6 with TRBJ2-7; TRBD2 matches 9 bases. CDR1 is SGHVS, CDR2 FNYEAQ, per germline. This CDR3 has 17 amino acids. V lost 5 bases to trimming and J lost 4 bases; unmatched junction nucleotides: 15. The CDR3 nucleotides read TGTGCCAGCAGCACGTGGCGGGAGGGCCTCAAAAAATACGAGCAGTACTTC. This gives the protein CASSTWREGLKKYEQYF.

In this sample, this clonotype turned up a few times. The DNA for the CDR3 is TGTGCCAGCTCACCTTATGACAAGGAAGAGACCCAGTACTTC. Residues: CASSPYDKEETQYF. The gene calls are TRBV18 and TRBJ2-5, with D hard to call. Germline lookup yields CDR1 KGHSH and CDR2 LQKENI. There are 14 residues in the CDR3. Trimming removed 3 bases at V and 3 bases at J, with 11 bases between.

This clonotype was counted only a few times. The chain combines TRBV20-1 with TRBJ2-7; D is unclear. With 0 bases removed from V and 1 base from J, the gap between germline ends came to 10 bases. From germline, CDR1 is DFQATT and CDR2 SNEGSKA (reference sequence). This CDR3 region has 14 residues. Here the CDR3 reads CSARELGRSYEQYF. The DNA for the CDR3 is TGCAGTGCTAGAGAATTGGGCAGATCCTACGAGCAGTACTTC.

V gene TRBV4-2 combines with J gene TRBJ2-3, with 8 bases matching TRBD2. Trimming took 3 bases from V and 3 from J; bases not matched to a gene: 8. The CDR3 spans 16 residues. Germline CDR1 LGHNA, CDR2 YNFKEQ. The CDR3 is CASSHLGREETDTQYF. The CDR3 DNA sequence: TGTGCCAGCAGCCACCTCGGGCGGGAGGAAACAGATACGCAGTATTTT.

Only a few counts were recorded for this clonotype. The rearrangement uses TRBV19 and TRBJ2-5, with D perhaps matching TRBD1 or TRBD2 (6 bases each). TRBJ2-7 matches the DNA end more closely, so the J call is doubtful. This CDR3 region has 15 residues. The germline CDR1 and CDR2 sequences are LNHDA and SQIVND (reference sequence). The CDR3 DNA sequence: TGTGCCAGTAGTATAGAAACGGGGGCCCCCTACGAGCAGTACTTC. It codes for CASSIETGAPYEQYF.

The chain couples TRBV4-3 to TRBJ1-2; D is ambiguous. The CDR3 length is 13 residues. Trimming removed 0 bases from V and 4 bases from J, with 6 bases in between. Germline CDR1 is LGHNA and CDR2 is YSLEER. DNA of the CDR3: TGCGCCAGCAGCCAAGAGCAGTCCTATGGCTACACCTTC. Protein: CASSQEQSYGYTF.

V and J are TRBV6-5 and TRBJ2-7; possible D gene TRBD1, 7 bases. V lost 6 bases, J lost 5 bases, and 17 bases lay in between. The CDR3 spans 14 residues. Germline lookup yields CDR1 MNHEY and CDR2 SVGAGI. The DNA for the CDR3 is TGTGCCAGCAGCTACAGGAGGGGGCCCCACGAGCAGTACTTC. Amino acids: CASSYRRGPHEQYF.

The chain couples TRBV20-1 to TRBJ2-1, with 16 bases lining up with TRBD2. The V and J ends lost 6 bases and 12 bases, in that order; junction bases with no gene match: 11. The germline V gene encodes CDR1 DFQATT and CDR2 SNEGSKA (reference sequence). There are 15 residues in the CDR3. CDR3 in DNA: TGCAGTGCGCGACCGGGACTAGCGGGAGGGCCTACGCAGTTCTTC. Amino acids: CSARPGLAGGPTQFF.

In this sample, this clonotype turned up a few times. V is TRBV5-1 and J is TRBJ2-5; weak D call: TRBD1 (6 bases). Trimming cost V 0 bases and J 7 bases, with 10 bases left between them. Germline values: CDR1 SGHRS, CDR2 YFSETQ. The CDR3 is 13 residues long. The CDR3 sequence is CASSLEQGRTQYF. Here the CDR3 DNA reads TGCGCCAGCAGCTTGGAACAGGGCAGGACCCAGTACTTC.

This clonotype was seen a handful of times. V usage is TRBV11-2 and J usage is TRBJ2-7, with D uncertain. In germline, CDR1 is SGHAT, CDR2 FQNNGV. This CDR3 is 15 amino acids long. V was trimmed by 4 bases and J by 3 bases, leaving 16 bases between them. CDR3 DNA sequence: TGTGCCAGCAGCTATTTAGGCAGCCCCCTCTACGAGCAGTACTTC. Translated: CASSYLGSPLYEQYF.

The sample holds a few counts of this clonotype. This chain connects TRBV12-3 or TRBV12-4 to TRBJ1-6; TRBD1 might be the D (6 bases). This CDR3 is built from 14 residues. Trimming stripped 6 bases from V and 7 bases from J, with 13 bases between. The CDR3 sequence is CASRPQGSNSPLHF. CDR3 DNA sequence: TGTGCCAGCAGGCCGCAGGGGAGCAATTCACCCCTCCACTTT.

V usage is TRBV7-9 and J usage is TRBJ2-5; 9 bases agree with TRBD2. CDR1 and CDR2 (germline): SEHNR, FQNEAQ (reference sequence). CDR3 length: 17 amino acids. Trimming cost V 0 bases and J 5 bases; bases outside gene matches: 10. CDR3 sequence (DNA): TGTGCCAGCAGCTTAGCGCTGGGACTAGCTACCGGGGAGACCCAGTACTTC. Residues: CASSLALGLATGETQYF. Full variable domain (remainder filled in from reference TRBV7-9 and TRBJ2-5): DTGVSQNPRHKITKRGQNVTFRCDPISEHNRLYWYRQTLGQGPEFLTYFQNEAQLEKSRLLSDRFSAERPKGSFSTLEIQRTEQGDSAMYLCASSLALGLATGETQYFGPGTRLLVL.

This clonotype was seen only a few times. The CDR3 coding sequence is TGTGCCAGCAGCCCCGGCTGGGCCGTGAACTATGGCTACACCTTC. This translates into CASSPGWAVNYGYTF. This chain uses TRBV9 with TRBJ1-2; D not certain. This CDR3 spans 15 amino acids. Germline assignment: CDR1 SGDLS and CDR2 YYNGEE. V dropped 4 bases and J dropped 2 bases, with 15 bases sitting between them.

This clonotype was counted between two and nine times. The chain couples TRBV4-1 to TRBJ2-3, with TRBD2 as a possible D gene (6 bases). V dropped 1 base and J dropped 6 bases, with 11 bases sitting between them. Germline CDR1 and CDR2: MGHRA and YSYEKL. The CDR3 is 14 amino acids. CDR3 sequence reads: CASSQAGLLDTQYF. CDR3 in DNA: TGCGCCAGCAGCCAAGCGGGACTTCTGGATACGCAGTATTTT.

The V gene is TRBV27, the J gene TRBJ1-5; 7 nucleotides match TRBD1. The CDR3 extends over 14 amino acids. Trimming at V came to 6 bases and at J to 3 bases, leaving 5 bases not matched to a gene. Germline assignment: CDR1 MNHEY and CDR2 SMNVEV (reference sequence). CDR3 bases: TGTGCCAGCAGGGAAGACAGGGACAATCAGCCCCAGCATTTT. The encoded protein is CASREDRDNQPQHF.

The CDR3 here is CSVQRTEAFF. The CDR3 DNA follows: TGCAGCGTCCAAAGGACTGAAGCTTTCTTT. The J gene is TRBJ1-1, the V gene TRBV29-1; the D is unclear. V lost 6 bases to trimming and J lost 5 bases, with 7 bases between them. Germline lookup yields CDR1 SQVTM and CDR2 ANQGSEA. The CDR3 has 10 residues.

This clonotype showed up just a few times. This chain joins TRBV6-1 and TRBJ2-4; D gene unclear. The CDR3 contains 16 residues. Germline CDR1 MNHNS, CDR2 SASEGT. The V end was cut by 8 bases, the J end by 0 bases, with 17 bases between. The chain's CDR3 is CASSSDARLAKNIQYF. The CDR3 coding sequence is TGTGCCAGCTCCTCGGACGCGAGACTAGCCAAAAACATTCAGTACTTC.